The present T cell receptor beta chain was sequenced within a study of beta chain features in type 1 diabetes. The germline V gene has CDR1 MDHEN and CDR2 SYDVKM. CDR3 length: 14 residues. V shed 8 bases and J 4 bases; nucleotides not matched to a gene: 7. Reverse transcribing all isolated RNA meant expressed TCRB transcripts were sequenced. An average near 3.57 million reads came from naive, central memory and regulatory T cell samples. The data were produced by immunoSEQ multiplex PCR, yet TCRdb's version contains in-frame clones alone and is incomplete. The profile shows about 270,000 clones, 13% to 15% of them singletons. This clone was observed a few times. The antigen is unknown. Other nucleotide sequences in the sample specify the same CDR3. Notes on the study in general: There was a moderate but significant shortening of TCRB CDR3s in all four CD4+ subsets of Type 1 diabetes patients.

The receptor was derived from a man aged 25-45 years with type 1 diabetes. The gene calls are TRBV28 and TRBJ2-7; TRBD2 matches at 11 bases. Specimen: naive CD4+ T cells from blood. CDR3 amino acids: CASRPSGRTYEQYF. The CDR3 region has the DNA TGTGCCAGCCGCCCTAGCGGGAGGACGTACGAGCAGTACTTC. The variable domain in full, with the rest retrieved from reference TRBV28 and TRBJ2-7, is DVKVTQSSRYLVKRTGEKVFLECVQDMDHENMFWYRQDPGLGLRLIYFSYDVKMKEKGDIPEGYSVSREKKERFSLILESASTNQTSMYLCASRPSGRTYEQYFGPGTRLTVT.